These T cell receptor beta chains were read from a single sample in a study of blood T cells in healthy people across ages. Using its own MiXCR run on the 5' RACE reads, TCRdb lists one record per CDR3 protein. The sample lists approximately 850,000 distinct CDR3 sequences, 40% to 50% seen once, with roughly 18% in the top ten. The sequencing input was blood. Receptors originate from a man aged 55 to 70 in good health. Each CDR3 is given with its conserved first and last residue. The order of the fields is clone size, J gene, V gene, D gene, CDR3 protein, CDR3 DNA. The D gene is left open where the match is weak. Rows may omit the clone size; those that give it use once, few, many or a size class.

clone_size: NA; j_call: TRBJ2-1; v_call: TRBV7-9; d_call: TRBD2; cdr3_aa: CASSFLASGTYVEQFF; cdr3_nt: TGTGCCAGCAGCTTCCTTGCTAGCGGAACCTACGTTGAGCAGTTCTTC
clone_size: many; j_call: TRBJ2-7; v_call: TRBV5-4; d_call: TRBD1; cdr3_aa: CASSYRDRGNEQYF; cdr3_nt: TGTGCCAGCAGCTACCGGGACAGGGGTAACGAGCAGTACTTC
clone_size: few; j_call: TRBJ1-2; v_call: TRBV7-9; d_call: NA; cdr3_aa: CASSLAGSTSNYGYTF; cdr3_nt: TGTGCCAGCAGCTTAGCGGGCAGTACCTCTAACTATGGCTACACCTTC
clone_size: NA; j_call: TRBJ2-7; v_call: TRBV9; d_call: NA; cdr3_aa: CASSVALGYEQYF; cdr3_nt: TGTGCCAGCAGCGTAGCTTTGGGTTACGAGCAGTACTTC
clone_size: NA; j_call: TRBJ2-7; v_call: TRBV7-2; d_call: NA; cdr3_aa: CASSLRYTAIEQYF; cdr3_nt: TGTGCCAGCAGCTTACGTTACACGGCCATCGAGCAGTACTTC
clone_size: once; j_call: TRBJ2-1; v_call: TRBV6-2/TRBV6-3; d_call: NA; cdr3_aa: CASSLDKGPNEQFF; cdr3_nt: TGTGCCAGCAGCCTCGACAAGGGTCCGAACGAGCAGTTCTTC
clone_size: few; j_call: TRBJ2-3; v_call: TRBV5-1; d_call: TRBD1; cdr3_aa: CASSEMFRGRSTDTQYF; cdr3_nt: TGCGCCAGCAGCGAAATGTTTAGGGGGCGATCCACAGATACGCAGTATTTT
clone_size: NA; j_call: TRBJ2-7; v_call: TRBV6-2/TRBV6-3; d_call: TRBD2; cdr3_aa: CASSFRAGDPQYYEQYF; cdr3_nt: TGTGCCAGCAGTTTTCGAGCGGGGGACCCTCAGTATTACGAGCAGTACTTC
clone_size: NA; j_call: TRBJ1-1; v_call: TRBV7-9; d_call: NA; cdr3_aa: CASSLGPGELAEAFF; cdr3_nt: TGTGCCAGCAGCTTAGGCCCCGGGGAATTGGCTGAAGCTTTCTTT
clone_size: few; j_call: TRBJ2-4; v_call: TRBV7-2; d_call: NA; cdr3_aa: CASSPRTTLAKNIQYF; cdr3_nt: TGTGCCAGCAGCCCCCGGACCACTCTAGCCAAAAACATTCAGTACTTC
clone_size: NA; j_call: TRBJ2-3; v_call: TRBV6-1; d_call: NA; cdr3_aa: CASQIAALNTGELDTQYF; cdr3_nt: TGTGCCAGCCAAATCGCAGCCTTGAACACCGGGGAGCTGGATACGCAGTATTTT
clone_size: NA; j_call: TRBJ2-5; v_call: TRBV29-1; d_call: TRBD1; cdr3_aa: CSVDGKWDRADQETQYF; cdr3_nt: TGCAGCGTTGACGGGAAGTGGGACAGGGCGGACCAAGAGACCCAGTACTTC
clone_size: NA; j_call: TRBJ1-2; v_call: TRBV6-6; d_call: NA; cdr3_aa: CASTASVTNYGYTF; cdr3_nt: TGTGCCAGCACCGCATCAGTGACTAACTATGGCTACACCTTC
clone_size: few; j_call: TRBJ2-5; v_call: TRBV7-2; d_call: NA; cdr3_aa: CASSSGQTTYQETQYF; cdr3_nt: TGTGCCAGCAGCTCCGGACAGACGACGTACCAAGAGACCCAGTACTTC
clone_size: NA; j_call: TRBJ1-6; v_call: TRBV29-1; d_call: NA; cdr3_aa: CPLYRARKGSYNSPLHF; cdr3_nt: TGTCCACTTTACCGGGCTCGCAAGGGATCCTATAATTCACCCCTCCACTTT
clone_size: NA; j_call: TRBJ2-5; v_call: TRBV28; d_call: NA; cdr3_aa: CASSLDFRTEETQYF; cdr3_nt: TGTGCCAGCAGTTTAGACTTCCGGACAGAAGAGACCCAGTACTTC